Listed below are T cell receptor beta chains from one sample, sequenced in a study of technical replicates of blood from several donors. Assay used: immunoSEQ multiplex PCR; TCRdb lists only in-frame clones, some missing. The sample shows about 68,000 clones, under 98% of them seen only once. What was sequenced was T cells isolated from PBMCs. The source of these receptors is a human donor in good health. Both conserved end residues are part of each CDR3. The D gene is left open where the match is weak.

cdr3_nt cdr3_aa d_call j_call v_call
TGTGCCAGCTCACCACAAGGACAGGGAATAATCGGGGAGCTGTTTTTT CASSPQGQGIIGELFF TRBD1 TRBJ2-2 TRBV18
TGTGCCTGGGGACAGGAGAATCAGCCCCAGCATTTT CAWGQENQPQHF TRBD1 TRBJ1-5 TRBV30
TGCGCCAGCAGCCAAGATATAGGGGCTCACACTGAAGCTTTCTTT CASSQDIGAHTEAFF NA TRBJ1-1 TRBV4-3
TGCGCCAGCAGTGAGTCGTCGGGAGTGGGTGATACGCAGTATTTT CASSESSGVGDTQYF NA TRBJ2-3 TRBV10-2
TGTGCCAGCAGTTATGGACAGACCTACGAGCAGTACTTC CASSYGQTYEQYF NA TRBJ2-7 TRBV27
TGTGCCAGTGGCCGGGGGATTGCCCTCAATGAGCAGTTCTTC CASGRGIALNEQFF NA TRBJ2-1 TRBV27
TGTGCCAGCAGCCTTGGACTAGCGGGAACTCATTACTACGACGAGCAGTACTTC CASSLGLAGTHYYDEQYF TRBD2 TRBJ2-7 TRBV13
TGTGCCATCAGTGACCCGGCGGGTTCGGCTAATGAAAAACTGTTTTTT CAISDPAGSANEKLFF NA TRBJ1-4 TRBV10-3
TGTGCCAGCAGCTTAGATCTCGGGACTAGCGGGTCTTCCGAGCAGTACTTC CASSLDLGTSGSSEQYF TRBD2 TRBJ2-7 TRBV11-2
TGCGCCAGCAGCCAAGACCATGCGATCATCGGGGTGGAGACCCAGTACTTC CASSQDHAIIGVETQYF NA TRBJ2-5 TRBV4-1
TGTGCCAGCAGCCCAGCCCGGGACACGAACACCGGGGAGCTGTTTTTT CASSPARDTNTGELFF NA TRBJ2-2 TRBV7-3
TGTGCCAGCAGTTTAGCGGGAGGGCCGGGCAATGAGCAGTTCTTC CASSLAGGPGNEQFF TRBD2 TRBJ2-1 TRBV2
TGCGCCAGCAGCCAAACTAGCGTCGCTAGCACAGATACGCAGTATTTT CASSQTSVASTDTQYF TRBD2 TRBJ2-3 TRBV4-1
TGCAGCGTGCTAGCGGGAGAGACCCAGTACTTC CSVLAGETQYF TRBD2 TRBJ2-5 TRBV29-1
TGTGCCTGGAGTCTACAGGGATACGAGCAGTACTTC CAWSLQGYEQYF NA TRBJ2-7 TRBV30
TGTGCCAGCAGCTTAGATCTGGCGGGAGGCAGTAATGAGCAGTTCTTC CASSLDLAGGSNEQFF TRBD2 TRBJ2-1 TRBV11-2